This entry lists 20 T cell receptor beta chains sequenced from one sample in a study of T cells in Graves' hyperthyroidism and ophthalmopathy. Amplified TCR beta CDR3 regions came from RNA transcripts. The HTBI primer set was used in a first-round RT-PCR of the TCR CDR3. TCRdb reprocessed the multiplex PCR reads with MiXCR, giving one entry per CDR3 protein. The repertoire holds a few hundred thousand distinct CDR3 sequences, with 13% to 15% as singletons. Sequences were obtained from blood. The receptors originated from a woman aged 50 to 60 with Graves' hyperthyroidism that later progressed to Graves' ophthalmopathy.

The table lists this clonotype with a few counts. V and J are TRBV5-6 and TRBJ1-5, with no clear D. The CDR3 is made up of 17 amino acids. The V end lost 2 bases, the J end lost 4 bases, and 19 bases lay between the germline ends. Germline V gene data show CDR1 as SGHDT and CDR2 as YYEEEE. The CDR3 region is CASSFFQATNLNQPQHF. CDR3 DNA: TGTGCCAGCAGCTTTTTCCAGGCCACAAACCTTAATCAGCCCCAGCATTTT.

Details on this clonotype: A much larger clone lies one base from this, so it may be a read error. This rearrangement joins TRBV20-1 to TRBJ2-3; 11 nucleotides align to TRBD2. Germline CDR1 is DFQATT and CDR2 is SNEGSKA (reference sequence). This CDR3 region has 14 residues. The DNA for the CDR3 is TGCAGCGTGGATACTAGCGGGAGCACAGGTACGCAGTATTTT. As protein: CSVDTSGSTGTQYF.

CDR3 sequence reads: CASRSDSGANVLTF. The CDR3 DNA is TGCGCCAGCAGGTCGGACTCTGGGGCCAACGTCCTGACTTTC. V usage is TRBV5-1 and J usage is TRBJ2-6, with D hard to call. Germline V CDR1 and CDR2: SGHRS, YFSETQ. Trimming took 5 bases from V and 0 from J, leaving 6 bases between them. CDR3 size: 14 residues. Using reference TRBV5-1 and TRBJ2-6 for the parts outside the CDR3, the full variable domain is KAGVTQTPRYLIKTRGQQVTLSCSPISGHRSVSWYQQTPGQGLQFLFEYFSETQRNKGNFPGRFSGRQFSNSRSEMNVSTLELGDSALYLCASRSDSGANVLTFGAGSRLTVL.

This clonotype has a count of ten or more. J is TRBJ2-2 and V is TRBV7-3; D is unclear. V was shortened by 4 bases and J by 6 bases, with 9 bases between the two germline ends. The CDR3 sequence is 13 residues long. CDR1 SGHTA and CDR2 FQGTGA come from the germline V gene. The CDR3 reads CASSSQESGELFF. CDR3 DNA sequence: TGTGCCAGCAGCTCGCAGGAATCCGGGGAGCTGTTTTTT.

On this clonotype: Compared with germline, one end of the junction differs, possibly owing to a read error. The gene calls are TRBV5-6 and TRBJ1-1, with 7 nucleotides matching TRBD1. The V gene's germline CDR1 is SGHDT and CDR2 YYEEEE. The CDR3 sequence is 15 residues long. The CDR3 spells CASSLGTDSFTEVFF. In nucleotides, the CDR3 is TGTGCCAGCAGCTTAGGGACAGACTCGTTCACTGAAGTTTTCTTT.

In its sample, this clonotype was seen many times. CDR3 sequence: CASRPTGAKAEQYF. The CDR3 DNA follows: TGCGCCAGCAGACCGACAGGGGCTAAGGCCGAGCAGTACTTC. The rearrangement links TRBV5-1 to TRBJ2-7; TRBD1 aligns across 8 bases. V was clipped by 5 bases and J by 6 bases; unmatched bases: 10. CDR1 is SGHRS, CDR2 YFSETQ, per germline. The length of the CDR3 is 14 residues. The whole variable domain, filled in from reference TRBV5-1 and TRBJ2-7, reads KAGVTQTPRYLIKTRGQQVTLSCSPISGHRSVSWYQQTPGQGLQFLFEYFSETQRNKGNFPGRFSGRQFSNSRSEMNVSTLELGDSALYLCASRPTGAKAEQYFGPGTRLTVT.

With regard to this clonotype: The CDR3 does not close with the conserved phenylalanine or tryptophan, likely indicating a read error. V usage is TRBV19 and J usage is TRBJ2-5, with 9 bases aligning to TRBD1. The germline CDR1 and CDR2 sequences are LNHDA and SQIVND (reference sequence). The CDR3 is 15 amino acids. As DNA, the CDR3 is TGTGCCACCCAGCCGGGACAGGGCTTGGGAGAGGCCCAGTACCTC. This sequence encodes CATQPGQGLGEAQYL.

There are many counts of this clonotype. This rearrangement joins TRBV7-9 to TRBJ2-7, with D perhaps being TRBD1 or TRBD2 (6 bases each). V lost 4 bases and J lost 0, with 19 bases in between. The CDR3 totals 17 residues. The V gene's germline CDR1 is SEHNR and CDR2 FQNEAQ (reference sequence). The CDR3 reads CASSSGSGGVSSYEQYF. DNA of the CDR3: TGTGCCAGCAGCTCAGGGTCCGGGGGCGTTAGCTCCTACGAGCAGTACTTC.

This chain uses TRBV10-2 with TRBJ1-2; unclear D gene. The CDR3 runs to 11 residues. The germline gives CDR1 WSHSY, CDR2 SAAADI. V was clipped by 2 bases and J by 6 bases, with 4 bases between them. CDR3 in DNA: TGCGCCAGCAGTGAGAACCATGGCTACACCTTC. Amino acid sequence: CASSENHGYTF.

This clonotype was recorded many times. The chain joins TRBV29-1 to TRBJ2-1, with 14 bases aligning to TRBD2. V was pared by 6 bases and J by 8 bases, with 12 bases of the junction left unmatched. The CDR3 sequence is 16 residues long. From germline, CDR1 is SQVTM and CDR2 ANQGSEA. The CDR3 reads CSVKGTSGRVYDEQFF. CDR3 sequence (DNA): TGCAGCGTCAAAGGGACTAGCGGGAGAGTGTACGATGAGCAGTTCTTC.

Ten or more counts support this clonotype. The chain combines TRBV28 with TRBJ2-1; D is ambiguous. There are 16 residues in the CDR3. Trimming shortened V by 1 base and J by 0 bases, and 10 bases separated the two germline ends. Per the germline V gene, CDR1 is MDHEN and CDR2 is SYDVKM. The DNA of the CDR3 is TGTGCCAGCAGTTTATTGAACAGTATCTCCTACAATGAGCAGTTCTTC. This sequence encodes CASSLLNSISYNEQFF.

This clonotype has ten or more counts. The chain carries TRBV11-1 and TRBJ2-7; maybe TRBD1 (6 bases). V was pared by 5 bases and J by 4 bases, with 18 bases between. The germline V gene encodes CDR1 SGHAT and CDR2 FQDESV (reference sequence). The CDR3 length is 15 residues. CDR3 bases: TGTGCCAGCAGCCGACCCGGGACACTCAATTACGAGCAGTACTTC. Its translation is CASSRPGTLNYEQYF.

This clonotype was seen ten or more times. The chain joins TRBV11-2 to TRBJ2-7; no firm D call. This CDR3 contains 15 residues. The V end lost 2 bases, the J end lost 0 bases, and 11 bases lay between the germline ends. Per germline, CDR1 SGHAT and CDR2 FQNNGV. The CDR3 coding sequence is TGTGCCAGCAGCTTAAGGCCTCTAGGCTCCTACGAGCAGTACTTC. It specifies CASSLRPLGSYEQYF. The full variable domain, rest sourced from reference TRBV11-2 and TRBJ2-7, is EAGVAQSPRYKIIEKRQSVAFWCNPISGHATLYWYQQILGQGPKLLIQFQNNGVVDDSQLPKDRFSAERLKGVDSTLKIQPAKLEDSAVYLCASSLRPLGSYEQYFGPGTRLTVT.

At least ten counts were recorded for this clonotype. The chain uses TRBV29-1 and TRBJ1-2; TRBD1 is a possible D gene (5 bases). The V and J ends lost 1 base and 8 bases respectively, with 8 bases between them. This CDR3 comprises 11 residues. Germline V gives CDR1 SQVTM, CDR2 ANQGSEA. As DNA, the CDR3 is TGCAGCGTTGAAGGTGGGACGGGCTACACCTTC. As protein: CSVEGGTGYTF.

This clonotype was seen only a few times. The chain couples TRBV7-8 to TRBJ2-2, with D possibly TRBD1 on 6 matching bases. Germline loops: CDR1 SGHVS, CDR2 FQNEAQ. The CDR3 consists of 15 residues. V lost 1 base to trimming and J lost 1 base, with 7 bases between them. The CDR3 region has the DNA TGTGCCAGCAGCTTAGGACAGGTGAACACCGGGGAGCTGTTTTTT. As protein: CASSLGQVNTGELFF.

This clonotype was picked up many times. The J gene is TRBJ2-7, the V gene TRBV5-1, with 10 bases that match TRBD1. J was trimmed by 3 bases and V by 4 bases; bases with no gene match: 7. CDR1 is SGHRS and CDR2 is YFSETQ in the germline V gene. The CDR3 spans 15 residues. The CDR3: CASSKTGGAGYEQYF. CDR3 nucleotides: TGCGCCAGCAGCAAGACAGGGGGCGCAGGCTACGAGCAGTACTTC.

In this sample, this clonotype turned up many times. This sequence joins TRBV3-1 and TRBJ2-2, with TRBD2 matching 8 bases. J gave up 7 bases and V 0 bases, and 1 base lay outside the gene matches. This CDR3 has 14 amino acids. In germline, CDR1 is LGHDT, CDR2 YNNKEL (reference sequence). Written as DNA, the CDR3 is TGTGCCAGCAGCCAAGACGGGAGGGTCGGGGAGCTGTTTTTT. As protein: CASSQDGRVGELFF.

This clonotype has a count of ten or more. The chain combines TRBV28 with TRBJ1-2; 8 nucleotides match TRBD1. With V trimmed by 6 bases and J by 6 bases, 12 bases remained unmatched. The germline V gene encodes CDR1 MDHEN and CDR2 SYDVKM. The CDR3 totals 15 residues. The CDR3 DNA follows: TGTGCCAGCAGGGACCCTCGGACAGGGCGGGATGGCTACACCTTC. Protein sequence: CASRDPRTGRDGYTF.

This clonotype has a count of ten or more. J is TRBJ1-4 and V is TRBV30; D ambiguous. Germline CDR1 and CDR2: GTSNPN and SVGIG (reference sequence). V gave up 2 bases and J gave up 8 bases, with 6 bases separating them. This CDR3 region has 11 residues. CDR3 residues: CAWSQLEKLFF. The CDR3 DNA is TGTGCCTGGAGTCAACTAGAAAAACTGTTTTTT.

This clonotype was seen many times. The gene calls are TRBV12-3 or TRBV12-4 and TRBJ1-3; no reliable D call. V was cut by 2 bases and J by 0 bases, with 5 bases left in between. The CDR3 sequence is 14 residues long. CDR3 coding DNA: TGTGCCAGCAGTTTAAAGGGCTCTGGAAACACCATATATTTT. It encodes CASSLKGSGNTIYF.